This TCR beta chain is drawn from a study of CXCR3-negative and CXCR3-positive naive CD8 T cells. Findings and limits, study-wide: Hydrophobicity was higher for TRB CDR3s found in CXCR3-positive naive cells than in CXCR3-negative naive cells.

This CDR3 has 13 residues. Germline assignment: CDR1 SGDLS and CDR2 YYNGEE. As to this clonotype: No antigen is known for it.

The authors prepared UMI-labeled TRB cDNA libraries by 5' RACE. TCRdb reprocessed the 5' RACE reads; each CDR3 protein has one entry and no DNA is given. The table for this sample gives about 92,000 distinct CDR3 sequences. This chain uses TRBV9 with TRBJ2-1; TCRdb's D call, TRBD1, is unchecked because there is no DNA. The receptor was isolated from a human donor in good health. Some clones in this sample may be carry-over from other donors' samples. The sequencing sample was made of naive CXCR3+ CD8+ T cells from blood. Subset in this sample: CD45RO-CCR7+CD27+CD95- naive CD8+ T cells expressing CXCR3 (TNR3+). The CDR3 here is CASRDRGGNEQFF.